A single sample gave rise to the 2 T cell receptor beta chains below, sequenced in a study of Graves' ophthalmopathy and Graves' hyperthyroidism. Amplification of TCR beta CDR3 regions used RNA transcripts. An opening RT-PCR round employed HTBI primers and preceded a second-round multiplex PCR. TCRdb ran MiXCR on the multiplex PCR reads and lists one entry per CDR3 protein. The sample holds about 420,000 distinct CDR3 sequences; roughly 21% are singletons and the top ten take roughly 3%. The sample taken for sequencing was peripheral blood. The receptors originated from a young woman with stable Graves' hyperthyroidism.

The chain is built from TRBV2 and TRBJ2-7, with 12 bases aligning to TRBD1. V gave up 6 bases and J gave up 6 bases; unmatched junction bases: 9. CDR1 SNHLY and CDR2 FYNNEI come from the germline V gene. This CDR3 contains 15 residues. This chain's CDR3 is CASRVPGTGGVEQYF. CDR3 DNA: TGTGCCAGCAGAGTGCCCGGGACAGGGGGCGTCGAGCAGTACTTC.

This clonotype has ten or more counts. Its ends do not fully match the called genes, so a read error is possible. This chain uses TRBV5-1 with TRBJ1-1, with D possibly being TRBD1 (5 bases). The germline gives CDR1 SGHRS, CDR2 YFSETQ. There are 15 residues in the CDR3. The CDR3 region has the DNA TGCGCCAGCACCTTGGACCCGGGGGTGAACACTGAAGCTTTCTTT. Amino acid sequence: CASTLDPGVNTEAFF.